These 8 T cell receptor beta chains came from one sample sequenced in a study of cytomegalovirus exposure and HLA in healthy donors. Amplification used 60 Vbeta primers and 13 Jbeta primers. Sequenced by immunoSEQ multiplex PCR; TCRdb stores in-frame clones only, minus some. The table records roughly 190,000 clones, about four fifths of them present only once. The sample comprised PBMCs. The receptors were sampled from a girl between 10 and 17 years old in good health and CMV-seropositive.

The chain couples TRBV25-1 to TRBJ1-2, with a tentative D call TRBD1 (6 bases). The V gene's germline CDR1 is MGHDK and CDR2 SYGVNS. V gave up 5 bases and J gave up 7 bases, with 20 bases separating them. CDR3 length: 15 residues. The CDR3, as DNA: TGTGCCAGCAGTTCTCAGACAGTCGTAGGGGGTGGCTACACCTTC. Amino acids: CASSSQTVVGGGYTF.

This CDR3 is CASSGGQVGTQYF. The DNA of the CDR3 is TGTGCCAGCAGCGGGGGACAGGTTGGGACCCAGTACTTC. V is TRBV5-6 and J is TRBJ2-5; 8 bases agree with TRBD1. Trimming at V came to 4 bases and at J to 7 bases, leaving 6 bases not matched to a gene. Germline CDR1 and CDR2: SGHDT and YYEEEE. There are 13 residues in the CDR3. Drawing the rest from reference TRBV5-6 and TRBJ2-5, the complete variable domain is DAGVTQSPTHLIKTRGQQVTLRCSPKSGHDTVSWYQQALGQGPQFIFQYYEEEERQRGNFPDRFSGHQFPNYSSELNVNALLLGDSALYLCASSGGQVGTQYFGPGTRLLVL.

V gene TRBV6-1 combines with J gene TRBJ1-1; 8 nucleotides line up with TRBD1. V shed 2 bases and J 3 bases; nucleotides not matched to a gene: 8. Germline values: CDR1 MNHNS, CDR2 SASEGT. The CDR3 loop spans 16 amino acids. The CDR3 nucleotides are TGTGCCAGCAGTGAACCGGCAGGGGGCGCAGACACTGAAGCTTTCTTT. Protein product: CASSEPAGGADTEAFF.

Only one count was recorded for this clone. V is TRBV6-5 and J is TRBJ1-1, with D possibly being TRBD1 (5 bases). The CDR3 runs 12 residues. The ends were cut back, 8 bases at V and 5 bases at J, with 12 bases in the middle. Per the germline V gene, CDR1 is MNHEY and CDR2 is SVGAGI. The CDR3 DNA reads TGTGCCAGCGGGGGGTGGGGGACTGAAGCTTTCTTT. Its translation: CASGGWGTEAFF.

The chain has TRBV30 and TRBJ1-2; D remains ambiguous. CDR1 is GTSNPN and CDR2 is SVGIG in the germline V gene (reference sequence). The CDR3 runs 13 residues. V lost 3 bases and J lost 8, with 16 bases in between. In DNA form, the CDR3 reads TGTGCCTGGAGGCTCCCCCCGGGGAGCGGCTACACCTTC. This codes for CAWRLPPGSGYTF.

Turning to this clone: At one boundary the junction diverges from the germline segment, which might be a read error. The rearrangement links TRBV7-2 to TRBJ2-7, with TRBD2 identical over 10 bases. Germline values: CDR1 SGHTA, CDR2 FQGNSA. This CDR3 comprises 12 residues. Written as DNA, the CDR3 is TGTGCCAGCAGCTTAGGGCTAGCGGGGGCGGATTTC. It encodes CASSLGLAGADF.

The V call is TRBV7-9, the J call TRBJ2-1; weak D call: TRBD1 (6 bases). V was pared by 5 bases and J by 6 bases, with 20 bases between. CDR1 and CDR2 (germline): SEHNR, FQNEAQ (reference sequence). The CDR3 covers 16 residues. Here the CDR3 reads CASSPLPGTSFNEQFF. DNA of the CDR3: TGTGCCAGCAGCCCACTGCCCGGGACAAGTTTCAATGAGCAGTTCTTC.

The chain has TRBV4-3 and TRBJ2-5; perhaps TRBD1 as D (5 bases). The J call may be wrong; the DNA end is better matched by TRBJ2-7. There are 15 residues in the CDR3. From germline, CDR1 is LGHNA and CDR2 YSLEER. This chain's CDR3 is CASSQDLGRAYEQYF. The CDR3 bases are TGCGCCAGCAGCCAAGATCTGGGCAGGGCTTACGAGCAGTACTTC.